What follows are 27 T cell receptor beta chains derived from one specimen sequenced in a study of OX40 agonist ivuxolimab in advanced cancers. Produced via immunoSEQ multiplex PCR; TCRdb's table is partial and in-frame only. Among roughly 49,000 clones listed, approximately 91% were seen once. The sequencing here drew on CD4+ or CD8+ T cells sorted from blood, taken in a trial of the OX40 agonist ivuxolimab. These receptors were obtained from an adult with an advanced solid tumor such as melanoma, head and neck, liver or kidney cancer.

The chain combines TRBV4-1 with TRBJ2-1; D is perhaps TRBD1 or TRBD2 (6 bases each). CDR3 length: 14 residues. Germline V gives CDR1 MGHRA, CDR2 YSYEKL. V was trimmed by 5 bases and J by 4 bases, leaving 12 bases between them. The CDR3 DNA follows: TGCGCCAGCAGCTTTGGGGGGCCATACAATGAGCAGTTCTTC. Translating gives CASSFGGPYNEQFF.

The V gene is TRBV13, the J gene TRBJ2-5; 10 bases fit TRBD1. Matching the DNA end better, TRBJ2-7 makes the J call doubtful. The CDR3 covers 16 residues. The germline CDR1 and CDR2 sequences are PRHDT and FYEKMQ (reference sequence). The CDR3 region is CASSLEVGQGRHEQYF. For the CDR3, the DNA is TGTGCCAGCAGCTTAGAGGTGGGACAGGGGCGTCACGAGCAGTACTTC.

A single count supports this clone. CDR3 DNA: TGTGCCAGTATGGGACAGAGCCATAGCAATCAGCCCCAGCATTTT. Its translation: CASMGQSHSNQPQHF. The chain links TRBV19 to TRBJ1-5; 7 bases are shared with TRBD1. Germline CDR1 and CDR2: LNHDA and SQIVND (reference sequence). The V gene end was trimmed by 7 bases and the J gene end by 0 bases; junction bases not matched to a gene: 6. The CDR3 has 15 amino acids.

The chain carries TRBV11-2 and TRBJ2-1; D is perhaps TRBD1 (6 bases). The germline V and J ends were trimmed by 2 bases and 0 bases, with 20 bases remaining between them. The CDR3 totals 19 residues. CDR1 is SGHAT and CDR2 is FQNNGV in the germline V gene. This CDR3 is CASSLLQGADRGSYNEQFF. CDR3 in DNA: TGTGCCAGCAGCTTACTACAGGGCGCGGACCGCGGCTCCTACAATGAGCAGTTCTTC.

This rearrangement joins TRBV7-8 to TRBJ2-7; D call uncertain. CDR1 and CDR2 (germline): SGHVS, FQNEAQ. The germline V and J ends were trimmed by 0 bases and 2 bases, with 11 bases remaining between them. The CDR3 is 15 residues long. The CDR3 nucleotides are TGTGCCAGCAGCTTAGCGTCACAGTCCCCCTACGAGCAGTACTTC. It is translated as CASSLASQSPYEQYF.

This chain joins TRBV7-2 and TRBJ1-2; D possibly corresponds to TRBD1 (6 bases). V gave up 6 bases and J gave up 5 bases, with 13 bases separating them. Germline V lookup: CDR1 SGHTA, CDR2 FQGNSA. The CDR3 spans 13 residues. In DNA form, the CDR3 reads TGTGCCAGCAGGTCAACAGGGAAATATGGCTACACCTTC. This codes for CASRSTGKYGYTF.

About this clone: One end of the junction varies from germline; a read error may be responsible. CDR3: CASSLTTTGELFF. Written as DNA, the CDR3 is TGTGCTAGCAGCTTAACTACTACCGGGGAGCTGTTTTTT. This chain uses TRBV7-7 with TRBJ2-2; D unresolved. Germline-derived CDR1 and CDR2 are SSHAT and FNYEAQ (reference sequence). The CDR3 consists of 13 residues.

This rearrangement joins TRBV6-1 to TRBJ2-3; 9 nucleotides agree with TRBD1. The CDR3 contains 14 residues. Germline V lookup: CDR1 MNHNS, CDR2 SASEGT. V lost 10 bases, J lost 4 bases, and 9 bases stayed unmatched. CDR3 DNA sequence: TGTGCCACCGCCCGGGACAGGGTCCCAGATACGCAGTATTTT. It specifies CATARDRVPDTQYF.

The rearrangement uses TRBV5-1 and TRBJ2-3, with TRBD2 as a possible D gene (5 bases). The CDR3 totals 14 residues. CDR1 is SGHRS, CDR2 YFSETQ, per germline. The V gene lost 2 bases and the J gene lost 4 bases, with 11 bases spanning the gap. This chain's CDR3 is CASSLLVLADTQYF. The CDR3 nucleotides are TGCGCCAGCAGCTTACTAGTTCTCGCAGATACGCAGTATTTT.

The table lists this clone with a count of one. The chain uses TRBV15 and TRBJ1-6; a possible D gene is TRBD1 (6 bases). Germline CDR1 LNHNV, CDR2 YYDKDF (reference sequence). The ends were cut back, 4 bases at V and 4 bases at J, with 17 bases in the middle. CDR3 length: 17 amino acids. CDR3 loop: CATSNLRQGFYNSPLHF. CDR3 DNA sequence: TGTGCCACCAGCAACCTGCGTCAGGGGTTTTATAATTCACCCCTCCACTTT.

The chain combines TRBV21-1 with TRBJ2-1; the D call TRBD2 from the table was never checked on the DNA. TRBV21-1 is flagged as a pseudogene. This CDR3 contains 16 residues. For the CDR3, the DNA is TGTGCCAGCAGGGGCCCGGGGGAAAGCTCCTACAATGAGCAGTTCTTC. It translates to CASRGPGESSYNEQFF.

This chain links TRBV19 with TRBJ1-4; D gene ambiguous. The CDR3 sequence is 15 residues long. Trimming took off 6 bases at V and 8 bases at J, with 19 bases between the two ends. Germline CDR1 LNHDA, CDR2 SQIVND (reference sequence). For the CDR3, the DNA is TGTGCCAGTAGGGGGAGCGCACGGGAGGAGGAAAAACTGTTTTTT. Translation: CASRGSAREEEKLFF.

The J gene is TRBJ2-1, the V gene TRBV7-9; D unclear. CDR1 is SEHNR and CDR2 is FQNEAQ in the germline V gene (reference sequence). This CDR3 has 14 amino acids. The V gene lost 0 bases and the J gene lost 9 bases, with 12 bases spanning the gap. This CDR3 reads CASSLAGLGPEQFF. The CDR3, as DNA: TGTGCCAGCAGCTTAGCAGGGCTTGGCCCTGAGCAGTTCTTC.

The sample holds one count of this clone. The rearrangement links TRBV18 to TRBJ2-5; D remains ambiguous. This CDR3 region has 13 residues. The V end lost 4 bases, the J end lost 3 bases, and 9 bases lay between the germline ends. CDR1 is KGHSH and CDR2 is LQKENI in the germline V gene. CDR3 loop: CASSQLHKETQYF. CDR3 nucleotides: TGTGCCAGCTCACAACTACATAAAGAGACCCAGTACTTC. Full variable domain (remainder filled in from reference TRBV18 and TRBJ2-5): NAGVMQNPRHLVRRRGQEARLRCSPMKGHSHVYWYRQLPEEGLKFMVYLQKENIIDESGMPKERFSAEFPKEGPSILRIQQVVRGDSAAYFCASSQLHKETQYFGPGTRLLVL.

V usage is TRBV28 and J usage is TRBJ2-7; the D is unclear. CDR1 MDHEN and CDR2 SYDVKM come from the germline V gene. The V and J ends lost 2 bases and 2 bases respectively, with 19 bases between them. The CDR3 has 17 amino acids. The CDR3 DNA is TGTGCCAGCAGTTTACCCACAAACGCACGGTTTCCCTACGAGCAGTACTTC. This sequence encodes CASSLPTNARFPYEQYF.

V is TRBV11-2 and J is TRBJ2-5; D not resolved. Germline V gene lookup returns CDR1 SGHAT and CDR2 FQNNGV. V was clipped by 5 bases and J by 4 bases, with 8 bases between them. The CDR3 extends over 12 amino acids. The CDR3 spells CASSPPSETQYF. CDR3 in DNA: TGTGCCAGCAGCCCCCCTTCAGAGACCCAGTACTTC. The whole variable domain, filled in from reference TRBV11-2 and TRBJ2-5, reads EAGVAQSPRYKIIEKRQSVAFWCNPISGHATLYWYQQILGQGPKLLIQFQNNGVVDDSQLPKDRFSAERLKGVDSTLKIQPAKLEDSAVYLCASSPPSETQYFGPGTRLLVL.

The chain recombines TRBV7-3 with TRBJ2-3, with 8 bases aligning to TRBD1. Germline CDR1 SGHTA, CDR2 FQGTGA. This CDR3 has 14 amino acids. V lost 3 bases and J lost 3; bases outside the gene matches: 2. Written as DNA, the CDR3 is TGTGCCAGCAGCTTGACAGGGGTTACAGATACGCAGTATTTT. Protein: CASSLTGVTDTQYF.

V usage is TRBV29-1 and J usage is TRBJ1-5, with D perhaps matching TRBD1 (5 bases). The V end lost 4 bases, the J end lost 2 bases, and 6 bases lay between the germline ends. Germline assignment: CDR1 SQVTM and CDR2 ANQGSEA. There are 12 residues in the CDR3. The CDR3 region has the DNA TGCAGCGTTGGGGGGGGCAATCAGCCCCAGCATTTT. Amino acids: CSVGGGNQPQHF.

The J gene is TRBJ2-7, the V gene TRBV29-1; a weak D match, TRBD1 (6 bases). Trimming pared 5 bases from V and 0 bases from J, leaving 20 bases between. The CDR3 covers 16 residues. Germline V gene data show CDR1 as SQVTM and CDR2 as ANQGSEA. The CDR3 DNA is TGCAGCGTTCGGGACGGCAAGACAGGAGGCTCCTACGAGCAGTACTTC. Its translation is CSVRDGKTGGSYEQYF.

This clone was observed once. The same CDR3 can be traced to other DNA sequences in this sample. This chain joins TRBV9 and TRBJ2-7, with 9 bases fitting TRBD1. The J segment lost 3 bases and the V segment lost 3 bases, leaving 4 bases of the junction unmatched. The CDR3 extends over 14 amino acids. Germline CDR1 SGDLS, CDR2 YYNGEE. The CDR3 DNA reads as TGTGCCAGCAGCGAGACGGGACAGGGCTACGAGCAGTACTTC. Encoded protein: CASSETGQGYEQYF.

V usage is TRBV18 and J usage is TRBJ2-1; 7 nucleotides match TRBD1. After removal of 3 bases from V and 0 bases from J, the junction contained 11 bases not matched to a gene. There are 18 residues in the CDR3. In germline, CDR1 is KGHSH, CDR2 LQKENI. CDR3 nucleotides: TGTGCCAGCTCACCGGACCCCCGACAGGGCAGCTCCTACAATGAGCAGTTCTTC. Its protein product is CASSPDPRQGSSYNEQFF.

The V call is TRBV19, the J call TRBJ2-7; TRBD1 might be the D (6 bases). This CDR3 contains 17 residues. The germline V gene encodes CDR1 LNHDA and CDR2 SQIVND (reference sequence). V was clipped by 6 bases and J by 1 base, with 22 bases between them. CDR3 residues: CASSIRAAGALSYEQYF. The CDR3 DNA follows: TGTGCCAGTAGCATTAGGGCCGCAGGGGCCCTATCCTACGAGCAGTACTTC.

The V gene is TRBV5-1, the J gene TRBJ1-1; tentative D call: TRBD1 (6 bases). Deletions cut 2 bases from V and 5 bases from J, with 19 bases between. The CDR3 has 16 amino acids. Germline assignment: CDR1 SGHRS and CDR2 YFSETQ. The CDR3 spells CASSFGGWGARTEAFF. The CDR3 nucleotides are TGCGCCAGCAGCTTCGGTGGGTGGGGGGCGCGTACTGAAGCTTTCTTT.

The gene calls are TRBV18 and TRBJ2-7; D is unresolved. The CDR3 loop spans 13 amino acids. The V gene's germline CDR1 is KGHSH and CDR2 LQKENI. The ends were cut back, 2 bases at V and 5 bases at J, with 10 bases in the middle. CDR3 nucleotide sequence: TGTGCCAGCTCACCAGGGGTGCTGGACGAGCAGTACTTC. Translation: CASSPGVLDEQYF.

The J gene is TRBJ1-4, the V gene TRBV18; D ambiguous. Germline V lookup: CDR1 KGHSH, CDR2 LQKENI. The CDR3 is made up of 14 amino acids. Trimming removed 3 bases from V and 4 bases from J, with 9 bases in between. The CDR3 sequence: CASSPRRNNEKLFF. The CDR3 bases are TGTGCCAGCTCACCCCGACGCAATAATGAAAAACTGTTTTTT.

The V call is TRBV5-1, the J call TRBJ1-1; the match to TRBD1 covers 7 bases. With 4 bases clipped from V and 2 bases from J, the junction kept 8 bases outside the gene matches. The length of the CDR3 is 15 residues. CDR1 and CDR2 from the germline V gene are SGHRS and YFSETQ. Here the CDR3 reads CASSMTGTVNTEAFF. As DNA, the CDR3 is TGCGCCAGCAGCATGACCGGGACAGTAAACACTGAAGCTTTCTTT.

This chain joins TRBV27 and TRBJ2-7, with D perhaps matching TRBD2 (5 bases). Germline CDR1 reads MNHEY; CDR2 reads SMNVEV (reference sequence). This CDR3 contains 15 residues. V lost 5 bases and J lost 4, with 18 bases in between. The DNA of the CDR3 is TGTGCCAGCAGTCTCGGACCGGGAAGGGATTACGAGCAGTACTTC. Protein sequence: CASSLGPGRDYEQYF.